This TCR beta chain is drawn from a study of cytomegalovirus exposure and HLA in healthy donors. V lost 6 bases and J 9 bases, leaving 12 bases between the germline ends. The CDR3 totals 12 residues. The germline gives CDR1 SEHNR, CDR2 FQNEAQ (reference sequence). Amplification used 60 Vbeta primers and 13 Jbeta primers. This table comes from immunoSEQ multiplex PCR, and its TCRdb copy is limited to in-frame clones, with some not included. The repertoire consists of 150,000 to 200,000 clones, with more than 70% occurring once and the leading ten covering about 0.25%. The chain is built from TRBV7-9 and TRBJ2-1, with D possibly matching TRBD2 (5 bases). This clonotype originated in a boy between 10 and 17 years old in good health and CMV-seronegative. The sequenced material came from PBMCs. The CDR3 sequence is CASRPLRGEQFF. The CDR3 DNA sequence: TGTGCCAGCAGACCACTTCGGGGTGAGCAGTTCTTC.